This T cell receptor (beta chain) comes out of a study of OX40 agonist ivuxolimab in advanced cancers. The CDR3 contains 17 residues. V gave up 7 bases and J gave up 3 bases; unmatched junction bases: 10. Germline lookup yields CDR1 ENHRY and CDR2 SYGVKD. The table came from immunoSEQ multiplex PCR; TCRdb's copy has only in-frame clones and leaves some out. The profile shows 55,000 to 80,000 clones, roughly 88% of them singletons. This chain connects TRBV10-3 to TRBJ2-2, with 11 bases fitting TRBD2. The receptor's source is an adult with an advanced solid tumor such as melanoma, head and neck, liver or kidney cancer. Material: CD4+ or CD8+ T cells sorted from blood, obtained in a trial of the OX40 agonist ivuxolimab. CDR3 protein: CAINRLAGGPHTGELFF. CDR3 in DNA: TGTGCCATCAATAGATTAGCGGGAGGGCCCCACACCGGGGAGCTGTTTTTT.